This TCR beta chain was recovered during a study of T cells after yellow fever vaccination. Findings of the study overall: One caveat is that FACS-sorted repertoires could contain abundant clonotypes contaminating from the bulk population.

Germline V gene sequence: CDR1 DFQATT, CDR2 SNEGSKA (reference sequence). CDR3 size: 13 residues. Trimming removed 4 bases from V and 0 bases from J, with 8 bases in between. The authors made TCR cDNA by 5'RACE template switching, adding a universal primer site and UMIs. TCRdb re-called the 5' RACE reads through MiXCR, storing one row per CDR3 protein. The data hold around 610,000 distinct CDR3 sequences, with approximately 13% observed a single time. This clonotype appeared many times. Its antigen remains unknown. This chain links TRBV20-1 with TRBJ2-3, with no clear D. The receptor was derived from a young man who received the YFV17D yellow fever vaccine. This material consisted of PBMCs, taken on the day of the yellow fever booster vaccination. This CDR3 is CSAKVGSTDTQYF. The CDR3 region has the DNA TGCAGTGCTAAAGTCGGCAGCACAGATACGCAGTATTTT.